The T cell receptor (beta chain) under discussion was sequenced for a study of CD8 T cells in Susac syndrome (dated by TCRdb to about 2019). With regard to the full study: Whether CD8+ T cell activation and differentiation in Susac syndrome was antigen driven was tested using repertoire sequencing. The study at large found these results: The study acknowledged that relatively few individuals were included in the TCR sequencing and HLA analysis.

Peripheral blood CD8+ and CD4+ T cells from healthy donors, Susac syndrome patients and multiple sclerosis patients were profiled using high-throughput TCR beta sequencing. Multiple sclerosis controls were treatment-naive patients with stable or active relapsing-remitting disease fulfilling revised McDonald criteria. CD8+ TEMRA cells were enriched by FACS, while bulk CD8+ and CD4+ T cells were purified by magnetic negative isolation. Blood was drawn into EDTA tubes, processed within 24 hours, and PBMCs were isolated by density gradient centrifugation. PBMCs intended for TCR sequencing were cryopreserved in liquid nitrogen and were subsequently thawed in a 37 degrees C water bath. The sorted or isolated CD4+, CD8+ and CD8+ TEMRA cells reached a purity of at least 90%. RNA was extracted using the RNeasy kit, and roughly 0.5 to 1 microgram was reverse transcribed with random hexamers. The immunoSEQ multiplex PCR assay, which covers 54 Vbeta and 13 Jbeta segments, was used to amplify TCR beta CDR3 regions. PCR amplification bias was corrected using a synthetic template baseline for primer optimization and computational correction. Per the original workflow: Reads were assigned to V, D and J genes according to IMGT and analyzed in immunoSEQ Analyzer, with only productive sequences retained. Clonality was calculated as one minus the Shannon entropy normalized by log2 of the number of productive unique sequences. Public and private clones were assessed among the 100 most prevalent clones of each patient and control. Clones were defined as Susac-specific if absent from the healthy and MS cohorts, from some 1,000 published viral clones and from other ImmuneACCESS disease sequences. TCRdb reanalyzed the raw reads on its own, using fastp at Q25 for trimming and MiXCR for clone calling, and kept in-frame beta chains. Each CDR3 protein appears once, grouped with its most common genes and DNA. The V and J calls were not made by the authors but by TCRdb's processing. The sample yields a few hundred thousand distinct CDR3 sequences; 85% to 95% were counted once. The ten top clones hold approximately 0.08% of the sample.

Comments on this clonotype: This receptor's antigen is unknown. The sample holds no much larger clone one base away, and base qualities are not on file.

The germline V gene supplies CDR1 SGHDN and CDR2 FVKESK. Cut back by 0 bases and 5 bases, the V and J ends lie 16 bases apart. Inclusive of the bounding cysteine and phenylalanine, the CDR3 is 16 residues long. This entry keeps only the CDR3 DNA: 48 bases, framed from base 1. The sequencing input was CD4+ T cells from PBMCs. The clonotype was recovered from a human donor with multiple sclerosis. Rearrangement joined TRBV14 to TRBJ2-5, and TRBD2 may be the D gene, going by 5 matching bases. The nucleotide sequence reads as follows: TGTGCCAGCAGCCAAGATTTGCCGGGGTCGGGTGAGACCCAGTACTTC. Its protein reads: CASSQDLPGSGETQYF.